This T cell receptor beta chain was identified in a study of cytomegalovirus exposure and HLA in healthy donors. Study outcomes and limitations: Being indistinguishable, some V segments were excluded, TRBV6-2 and TRBV6-3 among them. Later on, an analysis tied about 17,000 TCR beta sequences to HLA alleles at 0.05 false discovery rate.

This CDR3 contains 13 residues. Germline assignment: CDR1 SGDLS and CDR2 YYNGEE. Trimming removed 4 bases at V and 8 bases at J, with 15 bases between. The PCR was carried out with 60 Vbeta primers and 13 Jbeta primers. Using immunoSEQ multiplex PCR, the repertoire was profiled, and TCRdb retains in-frame clones only, with some absent. The table lists about 190,000 clones, roughly 75% of them singletons. Notes on this clone: Antigen unknown.

This sequence originates from a man younger than 45 in good health and CMV-seropositive. This chain uses TRBV9 with TRBJ1-2; D remains ambiguous. The sequencing input was PBMCs. Here the CDR3 DNA reads TGTGCCAGCAGCATAGACGCCGCTAAGGGCTACACCTTC. Residues: CASSIDAAKGYTF.